Given below is one TCR beta chain in context. TCRdb recomputed calls from the PCR reads with MiXCR, one row per CDR3 protein. Here the sample spans about 12,000 distinct CDR3 sequences, approximately 47% being singletons. This sample stems from a study of tumor-infiltrating lymphocytes in oesophageal squamous cell carcinoma. The TCR was taken from a male donor with esophageal squamous cell carcinoma. Sequenced sample: normal esophageal tissue next to the tumor.

Here the CDR3 DNA reads TGTGCTAGTGGCCCTCCCCTAGCGGGAGGACACGGCAATGAGCAGTTCTTC. This codes for CASGPPLAGGHGNEQFF. This chain links TRBV12-5 with TRBJ2-5; 11 bases align to TRBD2. The J call is in doubt because the DNA end fits TRBJ2-1 better. Germline CDR1 reads LGHNT; CDR2 reads FRNRAP. The CDR3 contains 17 residues.